This is a list of T cell receptor beta chains from one sample in a study of metastatic and nonmetastatic thyroid tumors. TCRdb reassembled clones from the PCR reads with MiXCR. The sample records 20,000 to 30,000 clones, about 21% being singletons. Sequencing was carried out using blood. The receptors originated from a male donor with papillary thyroid cancer or a benign thyroid nodule (not recorded which). Some clones in this sample may be carry-over from other donors' samples. CDR3s include the opening cysteine and the closing phenylalanine or tryptophan. A D gene is named only where the DNA matches it firmly. Expanded clones are given a class, and other clones once, few, many or no size at all.

j_call,clone_size,d_call,v_call,cdr3_aa,cdr3_nt
TRBJ2-7,.,.,TRBV20-1,CSAILPSVSYEQYF,TGCAGTGCTATCCTCCCTAGCGTGAGCTACGAGCAGTACTTC
TRBJ1-6,once,TRBD1,TRBV3-1,CASSQDLRTGSAPLHF,TGTGCCAGCAGCCAAGATTTGAGGACAGGGTCTGCACCCCTCCACTTT
TRBJ1-1,medium-sized,.,TRBV11-3,CASSLAQGRTEAFF,TGTGCCAGCAGCTTAGCTCAGGGGCGAACTGAAGCTTTCTTT
TRBJ2-3,few,TRBD2,TRBV6-2/TRBV6-3,CASSYSEAGGIIYTQYF,TGTGCCAGCAGTTACTCGGAAGCGGGAGGGATCATATATACGCAGTATTTT
TRBJ2-7,.,TRBD1,TRBV11-1,CASISGQVLEQYF,TGTGCCAGCATCTCGGGACAGGTTCTCGAGCAGTACTTC
TRBJ2-3,.,TRBD1,TRBV20-1,CSAPSPGQGHTDTQYF,TGCAGTGCCCCCTCCCCGGGACAGGGGCACACAGATACGCAGTATTTT
TRBJ1-1,.,.,TRBV6-2/TRBV6-3,CASSYSVGLPFF,TGTGCCAGCAGTTACTCCGTAGGGCTGCCTTTCTTT
TRBJ1-5,.,.,TRBV6-1,CASSEWGGDINQPQHF,TGTGCCAGCAGTGAATGGGGCGGTGATATCAATCAGCCCCAGCATTTT
TRBJ1-6,medium-sized,.,TRBV6-6,CASSYGGGNSPLHF,TGTGCCAGCAGTTACGGGGGAGGGAATTCACCCCTCCACTTT
TRBJ1-5,many,.,TRBV29-1,CSVVTGNTNQPQHF,TGCAGCGTTGTAACAGGGAATACAAATCAGCCCCAGCATTTT
TRBJ1-5,few,.,TRBV6-1,CASSRTWGASNQPQHF,TGTGCCAGCAGCCGCACATGGGGCGCTAGCAATCAGCCCCAGCATTTT
TRBJ1-1,.,TRBD1,TRBV4-1,CASSQEEGQGFSEAFF,TGCGCCAGCAGCCAAGAGGAGGGACAGGGATTCTCTGAAGCTTTCTTT
TRBJ2-3,many,.,TRBV30,CAWSVKGSGPDTQYF,TGTGCCTGGAGTGTAAAAGGCTCCGGGCCCGATACGCAGTATTTT
TRBJ1-5,many,.,TRBV5-5,CASSLRARVDQPQHF,TGTGCCAGCAGCTTGCGGGCCAGAGTCGATCAGCCCCAGCATTTT
TRBJ1-1,medium-sized,.,TRBV4-3,CASSQDFESGNTEAFF,TGCGCCAGCAGCCAAGATTTCGAAAGCGGGAACACTGAAGCTTTCTTT
TRBJ2-1,many,.,TRBV9,CASSVDLIPYNEQFF,TGTGCCAGCAGCGTAGATTTAATACCTTACAATGAGCAGTTCTTC
TRBJ2-7,medium-sized,.,TRBV6-2/TRBV6-3,CASRESSYEQYF,TGTGCCAGCAGGGAGAGCTCCTACGAGCAGTACTTC
TRBJ2-1,many,TRBD2,TRBV20-1,CSAPLAGTYNEQFF,TGCAGTGCCCCACTAGCGGGGACCTACAATGAGCAGTTCTTC
TRBJ2-6,.,.,TRBV28,CASTKNFGNSGANVLTF,TGTGCCAGCACCAAAAACTTCGGTAACTCTGGGGCCAACGTCCTGACTTTC
TRBJ2-1,many,.,TRBV7-9,CASSRGIEQFF,TGTGCCAGCAGCCGGGGGATTGAGCAGTTCTTC
TRBJ2-6,.,.,TRBV30,CAWSSGAGANVLTF,TGTGCCTGGAGCTCAGGGGCCGGGGCCAACGTCCTGACTTTC
TRBJ2-7,medium-sized,.,TRBV12-3/TRBV12-4,CASSYLLGTAYEQYF,TGTGCCAGCAGTTACCTACTAGGGACGGCCTACGAGCAGTACTTC
TRBJ2-7,many,TRBD1,TRBV27,CASSVQRSQGWGSYEQYF,TGTGCCAGCAGTGTCCAAAGATCACAGGGGTGGGGGTCCTACGAGCAGTACTTC
TRBJ2-3,many,TRBD2,TRBV29-1,CSAERSGRSDTQYF,TGCAGCGCCGAGAGGAGCGGGAGATCAGATACGCAGTATTTT
TRBJ1-6,many,.,TRBV5-1,CASSLDGTLNSPLHF,TGCGCCAGCAGCCTGGACGGGACACTTAATTCACCCCTCCACTTT
TRBJ2-7,medium-sized,TRBD1,TRBV15,CATSRDPGQGADEQYF,TGTGCCACCAGCAGGGACCCGGGACAGGGGGCGGACGAGCAGTACTTC
TRBJ2-2,.,TRBD1,TRBV6-1,CASRGTGGGGELFF,TGTGCCAGCAGGGGGACAGGGGGGGGCGGGGAGCTGTTTTTT
TRBJ1-2,many,.,TRBV6-1,CASSEGTEGWRFF,TGTGCCAGCAGTGAGGGCACCGAGGGATGGAGATTTTTC
TRBJ2-3,few,TRBD1,TRBV28,CASRRPGQSRDTQYF,TGTGCCAGCAGGAGACCGGGACAGTCCAGAGATACGCAGTATTTT
TRBJ1-1,few,.,TRBV6-1,CASSVAGATEAFF,TGTGCCAGCAGTGTCGCAGGGGCCACTGAAGCTTTCTTT
TRBJ2-7,.,TRBD2,TRBV2,CASSEEAAVVAGGGYEQYF,TGTGCCAGCAGTGAAGAAGCGGCGGTGGTAGCGGGGGGAGGTTACGAGCAGTACTTC
TRBJ2-7,medium-sized,TRBD2,TRBV28,CASSLAGGAYEQYF,TGTGCCAGCAGTTTAGCGGGAGGGGCCTACGAGCAGTACTTC
TRBJ2-7,.,.,TRBV3-1,CASSQRGGRRAHDQYF,TGTGCCAGCAGCCAAAGGGGTGGAAGAAGGGCGCACGACCAGTACTTC
TRBJ1-1,.,.,TRBV10-3,CAISESWVAGTEAFF,TGTGCCATCAGTGAGTCGTGGGTGGCGGGGACTGAAGCTTTCTTT
TRBJ2-1,many,TRBD2,TRBV20-1,CSARDGSGSVGNEQFF,TGCAGTGCTAGAGATGGTAGCGGGAGTGTGGGCAATGAGCAGTTCTTC
TRBJ2-5,many,TRBD2,TRBV20-1,CSARAGGGSETQYF,TGCAGTGCCCGAGCGGGAGGTGGGAGTGAGACCCAGTACTTC
TRBJ2-1,few,.,TRBV6-4,CASSPSGPGDYNEQFF,TGTGCCAGCAGTCCTTCTGGGCCAGGGGATTACAATGAGCAGTTCTTC
TRBJ2-1,many,.,TRBV12-3/TRBV12-4,CASSFGTGYNEQFF,TGTGCCAGCAGTTTTGGGACGGGTTACAATGAGCAGTTCTTC
TRBJ2-2,.,TRBD2,TRBV6-2/TRBV6-3,CASSLTSGRKTGELFF,TGTGCCAGCAGTTTGACTAGCGGGAGGAAAACCGGGGAGCTGTTTTTT
TRBJ2-3,.,.,TRBV18,CASSQGGTDTQYF,TGTGCCAGCTCACAGGGGGGCACAGATACGCAGTATTTT
TRBJ2-3,.,.,TRBV11-2,CASSLSQPTDTQYF,TGTGCCAGCAGCTTATCCCAGCCAACAGATACGCAGTATTTT
TRBJ2-5,many,.,TRBV5-1,CASSAGLEETQYF,TGCGCCAGCAGCGCGGGGCTAGAAGAGACCCAGTACTTC
TRBJ2-5,many,.,TRBV6-2/TRBV6-3,CASSYSRETQYF,TGTGCCAGCAGTTACTCGAGAGAGACCCAGTACTTC
TRBJ2-1,many,.,TRBV29-1,CSVEGRTGRAYNEQFF,TGCAGCGTTGAAGGTCGGACGGGACGGGCCTACAATGAGCAGTTCTTC
TRBJ2-3,medium-sized,.,TRBV30,CAWSALSDTQYF,TGTGCCTGGAGTGCCTTAAGCGATACGCAGTATTTT
TRBJ2-5,few,.,TRBV9,CASCGASPIQETQYF,TGTGCCAGCTGTGGTGCCTCCCCCATCCAAGAGACCCAGTACTTC
TRBJ1-5,many,TRBD1,TRBV18,CASSPGTEAAQHF,TGTGCCAGCTCACCGGGGACAGAGGCGGCCCAGCATTTT
TRBJ2-1,medium-sized,.,TRBV6-2/TRBV6-3,CASSRGPDNEQFF,TGTGCCAGCAGCCGTGGGCCCGACAATGAGCAGTTCTTC
TRBJ2-7,many,.,TRBV5-1,CASSSRAGGGYFYEQYF,TGCGCCAGCAGCTCCCGAGCCGGGGGCGGGTACTTCTACGAGCAGTACTTC
TRBJ2-6,.,.,TRBV6-4,CASSDGDSGANVLTF,TGTGCCAGCAGTGACGGTGATTCTGGGGCCAACGTCCTGACTTTC
TRBJ1-3,.,TRBD1,TRBV20-1,CSARVSGQGSGNTIYF,TGCAGTGCTAGAGTTTCGGGACAGGGCTCTGGAAACACCATATATTTT
TRBJ2-7,few,.,TRBV2,CASSEAVDSPHEQYF,TGTGCCAGCAGTGAAGCTGTAGACAGTCCCCACGAGCAGTACTTC
TRBJ2-1,.,.,TRBV4-2,CASRTENSLFF,TGTGCCAGCAGGACGGAAAATAGCCTGTTCTTC
TRBJ1-1,.,.,TRBV5-1,CASSKQGLGGGTEAFF,TGCGCCAGCAGTAAGCAGGGACTAGGTGGGGGCACTGAAGCTTTCTTT